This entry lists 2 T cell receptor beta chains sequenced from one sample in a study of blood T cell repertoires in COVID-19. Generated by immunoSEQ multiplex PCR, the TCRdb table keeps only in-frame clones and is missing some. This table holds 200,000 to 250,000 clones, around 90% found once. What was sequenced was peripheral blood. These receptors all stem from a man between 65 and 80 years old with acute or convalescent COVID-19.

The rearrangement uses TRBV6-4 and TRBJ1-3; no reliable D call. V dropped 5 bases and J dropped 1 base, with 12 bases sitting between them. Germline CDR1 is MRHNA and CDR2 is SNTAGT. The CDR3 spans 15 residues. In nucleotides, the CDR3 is TGTGCCAGCAGTCCCGACGGAGCATCTGGAAACACCATATATTTT. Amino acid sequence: CASSPDGASGNTIYF.

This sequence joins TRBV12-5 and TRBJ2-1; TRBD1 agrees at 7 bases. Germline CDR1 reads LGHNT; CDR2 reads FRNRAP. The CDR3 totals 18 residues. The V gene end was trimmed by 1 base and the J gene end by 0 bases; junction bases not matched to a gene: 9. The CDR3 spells CASGLESGTAFSYNEQFF. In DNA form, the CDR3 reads TGTGCTAGTGGTTTGGAATCCGGGACAGCCTTCTCCTACAATGAGCAGTTCTTC.